Following are 25 T cell receptor beta chains from one sample sequenced in a study of cytomegalovirus exposure and HLA in healthy donors. The PCR ran on 60 Vbeta and 13 Jbeta primers. This table comes from immunoSEQ multiplex PCR, and its TCRdb copy is limited to in-frame clones, with some not included. This sample's table reports over 55,000 clones. The sample was PBMCs. The source of these receptors is a male donor in good health and CMV-seronegative.

The rearrangement uses TRBV7-2 and TRBJ1-3; TRBD1 aligns across 12 bases. The CDR3 covers 18 residues. CDR1 is SGHTA and CDR2 is FQGNSA in the germline V gene. The junction had 9 bases not matched to a gene; V was cut back by 3 bases and J by 3 bases. The DNA of the CDR3 is TGTGCCAGCAGCTTGGAAGGGGGACAGGGGGCTAGTGGAAACACCATATATTTT. Translated: CASSLEGGQGASGNTIYF.

The chain has TRBV28 and TRBJ2-3; 7 bases align to TRBD2. Per germline, CDR1 MDHEN and CDR2 SYDVKM. The J segment lost 0 bases and the V segment lost 6 bases, leaving 9 bases of the junction unmatched. This CDR3 spans 16 amino acids. The chain's CDR3 is CASRRRDYRSTDTQYF. CDR3 nucleotides: TGTGCCAGCAGGCGTCGGGACTATAGAAGCACAGATACGCAGTATTTT.

V gene TRBV28 combines with J gene TRBJ1-1, with 9 nucleotides matching TRBD1. The CDR3 loop spans 15 amino acids. Germline CDR1 reads MDHEN; CDR2 reads SYDVKM. Trimming cost V 6 bases and J 5 bases; bases outside gene matches: 10. CDR3 region: CASSPGTGKRTEAFF. As DNA, the CDR3 is TGTGCCAGCAGCCCCGGGACAGGGAAGCGGACTGAAGCTTTCTTT.

The chain has TRBV11-2 and TRBJ1-2; D unresolved. Germline-derived CDR1 and CDR2 are SGHAT and FQNNGV. The CDR3 contains 12 residues. Trimming pared 0 bases from V and 10 bases from J, leaving 9 bases between. The CDR3 sequence is CASSLDKFNYTF. For the CDR3, the DNA is TGTGCCAGCAGCTTAGATAAATTTAACTACACCTTC.

This sequence joins TRBV7-9 and TRBJ2-5, with D tentatively TRBD2 (5 bases). CDR3 length: 15 residues. Trimming cost V 5 bases and J 1 base, with 14 bases left between them. Per the germline V gene, CDR1 is SEHNR and CDR2 is FQNEAQ (reference sequence). CDR3 in amino acids: CASSPRALAQETQYF. CDR3 coding DNA: TGTGCCAGCAGCCCCCGTGCTCTAGCCCAAGAGACCCAGTACTTC.

The chain employs TRBV5-1 and TRBJ2-7; D is perhaps TRBD1 (6 bases). Germline V CDR1 and CDR2: SGHRS, YFSETQ. V lost 3 bases to trimming and J lost 2 bases, with 12 bases between them. The CDR3 has 14 amino acids. The CDR3 spells CASSSGTSAYEQYF. CDR3 coding DNA: TGCGCCAGCAGCTCGGGGACAAGCGCCTACGAGCAGTACTTC.

This sequence joins TRBV4-3 and TRBJ2-2; 7 positions agree with TRBD2. The trim removed 4 bases at V and 6 bases at J, leaving 11 bases unmatched. Germline V lookup: CDR1 LGHNA, CDR2 YSLEER. The CDR3 loop spans 16 amino acids. CDR3 sequence reads: CASSPHAASGSGELFF. The DNA for the CDR3 is TGCGCCAGCAGCCCTCACGCGGCTAGCGGCTCCGGGGAGCTGTTTTTT.

This sequence joins TRBV6-9 and TRBJ2-3, with no clear D. Trimming removed 9 bases at V and 5 bases at J, with 12 bases between. From germline, CDR1 is MNHGY and CDR2 SVAAGI. This CDR3 contains 12 residues. The CDR3 bases are TGTGCCAGTCGAATTGGCTTAGATACGCAGTATTTT. Its protein is CASRIGLDTQYF.

CDR3 amino acids: CASSSRSGERAYEQYF. In DNA form, the CDR3 reads TGTGCCAGCAGCAGCCGTAGCGGGGAGCGCGCCTACGAGCAGTACTTC. V and J are TRBV12-1 and TRBJ2-7; TRBD2 is taken as the D call from the table, unchecked against the DNA. TRBV12-1 is given as a pseudogene. This CDR3 has 16 amino acids.

The rearrangement links TRBV10-3 to TRBJ1-2; 8 bases align to TRBD1. With 5 bases clipped from V and 6 bases from J, the junction kept 5 bases outside the gene matches. The length of the CDR3 is 13 residues. Germline CDR1 ENHRY, CDR2 SYGVKD. In nucleotides, the CDR3 is TGTGCCATCAGTTCGACAGGGGTGGATGGCTACACCTTC. Its protein is CAISSTGVDGYTF.

The chain employs TRBV4-1 and TRBJ1-4; TRBD1 matches 8 bases. V was pared by 4 bases and J by 9 bases, with 25 bases of the junction left unmatched. The CDR3 sequence is 20 residues long. Germline assignment: CDR1 MGHRA and CDR2 YSYEKL. The CDR3 loop is CASSPPGTYSTNGTGKKLFF. CDR3 nucleotides: TGCGCCAGCAGCCCACCTGGAACGTACTCTACCAATGGGACAGGCAAAAAACTGTTTTTT.

This chain's CDR3 is CACLSWREGRGAGELFF. CDR3 DNA sequence: TGCGCCTGCCTGTCGTGGCGGGAGGGCCGGGGTGCCGGGGAGCTGTTTTTT. This chain links TRBV10-2 with TRBJ2-2; TRBD2 agrees at 9 bases. In germline, CDR1 is WSHSY, CDR2 SAAADI. The V segment lost 11 bases and the J segment 6 bases; nucleotides outside the gene matches: 19. The CDR3 contains 17 residues.

V gene TRBV28 combines with J gene TRBJ2-7; 8 positions agree with TRBD1. Germline trimming cut 3 bases from V and 4 bases from J; bases unmatched to any gene: 11. The CDR3 is 16 residues long. The germline V gene has CDR1 MDHEN and CDR2 SYDVKM. The CDR3 region is CASSLLTGTGPYEQYF. The CDR3 bases are TGTGCCAGCAGTTTGTTGACCGGGACAGGCCCATACGAGCAGTACTTC.

This chain uses TRBV28 with TRBJ2-5; perhaps TRBD1 as D (5 bases). Germline V gives CDR1 MDHEN, CDR2 SYDVKM. This CDR3 has 13 amino acids. Trimming stripped 7 bases from V and 5 bases from J, with 14 bases between. This chain's CDR3 is CASMQGTGETQYF. CDR3 bases: TGTGCCAGCATGCAGGGTACTGGGGAGACCCAGTACTTC.

J is TRBJ2-1 and V is TRBV5-1; a weak D match, TRBD1 (6 bases). Germline V gene sequence: CDR1 SGHRS, CDR2 YFSETQ. This CDR3 spans 14 amino acids. The ends were cut back, 4 bases at V and 5 bases at J, with 13 bases in the middle. The CDR3 region has the DNA TGCGCCAGCAGCCCCAGACGGACAGACAATGAGCAGTTCTTC. Its protein is CASSPRRTDNEQFF.

This chain joins TRBV7-2 and TRBJ2-7, with 10 bases fitting TRBD2. The CDR3 spans 15 residues. Per germline, CDR1 SGHTA and CDR2 FQGNSA. With 5 bases clipped from V and 4 bases from J, the junction kept 8 bases outside the gene matches. The CDR3 sequence: CASSLILAGEYEQYF. The CDR3 DNA reads as TGTGCCAGCAGCCTGATTCTAGCGGGAGAATACGAGCAGTACTTC.

The V gene is TRBV2, the J gene TRBJ1-4; 10 bases map to TRBD1. In germline, CDR1 is SNHLY, CDR2 FYNNEI. Losses at the gene ends were 3 bases for V and 7 bases for J; bases not matched to a gene: 11. The CDR3 length is 17 residues. The CDR3 spells CASSEGQGPSLGEKLFF. CDR3 bases: TGTGCCAGCAGTGAGGGACAGGGGCCCAGCCTTGGTGAAAAACTGTTTTTT.

J is TRBJ2-7 and V is TRBV5-1; D is perhaps TRBD2 (6 bases). V was trimmed by 0 bases and J by 4 bases, leaving 11 bases between them. There are 14 residues in the CDR3. Germline V gene sequence: CDR1 SGHRS, CDR2 YFSETQ. The CDR3 DNA reads as TGCGCCAGCAGCTTGGCCAGTGCGGGGTACGAGCAGTACTTC. It codes for CASSLASAGYEQYF.

The J gene is TRBJ2-7, the V gene TRBV18; 8 nucleotides line up with TRBD2. Germline V gene lookup returns CDR1 KGHSH and CDR2 LQKENI. V shed 3 bases, J shed 6 bases, and the junction held 10 bases outside the gene matches. The length of the CDR3 is 15 residues. The CDR3 DNA reads as TGTGCCAGCTCACCGCCTAGCGGGTCGTCAGGCGAGCAGTACTTC. Protein product: CASSPPSGSSGEQYF.

The rearrangement joins TRBV5-6 to TRBJ1-2; maybe TRBD1 (5 bases). The CDR3 contains 16 residues. Germline lookup yields CDR1 SGHDT and CDR2 YYEEEE. The V and J ends lost 4 bases and 6 bases respectively, with 22 bases between them. CDR3 sequence reads: CASSLASGGRIHGYTF. Written as DNA, the CDR3 is TGTGCCAGCAGCCTGGCCTCGGGGGGGAGAATCCATGGCTACACCTTC.

CDR3 sequence (DNA): TGTGCCAGCAGTCCTAAACAGGGGTCCCACGAGCAGTACTTC. This encodes CASSPKQGSHEQYF. The V gene is TRBV6-4, the J gene TRBJ2-7, with 7 positions matching TRBD1. Per the germline V gene, CDR1 is MRHNA and CDR2 is SNTAGT. Trimming cost V 5 bases and J 5 bases; bases outside gene matches: 9. The CDR3 has 14 residues.

The chain carries TRBV7-2 and TRBJ2-7; D remains unclear. Per germline, CDR1 SGHTA and CDR2 FQGNSA. This CDR3 contains 14 residues. Trimming left V 1 base short and J 2 bases short, with 9 bases between. Here the CDR3 reads CASSLGLRAYEQYF. CDR3 nucleotide sequence: TGTGCCAGCAGCTTAGGACTCCGCGCCTACGAGCAGTACTTC.

The chain uses TRBV10-3 and TRBJ1-4; D perhaps matches TRBD1 (6 bases). The CDR3 is 15 amino acids. Between the trimmed V and J ends, which lost 3 bases and 4 bases, there was a span of 12 bases. CDR1 and CDR2 from the germline V gene are ENHRY and SYGVKD. The DNA for the CDR3 is TGTGCCATCAGTGAATCCACAGGGTATAATGAAAAACTGTTTTTT. It codes for CAISESTGYNEKLFF.

The CDR3 sequence is CASSYYRGVRGETQYF. Written as DNA, the CDR3 is TGTGCCAGCAGTTACTACCGGGGGGTTCGTGGAGAGACCCAGTACTTC. V is TRBV6-6 and J is TRBJ2-5; 7 bases map to TRBD2. There are 16 residues in the CDR3. J lost 4 bases, V lost 1 base, and 9 bases had no gene match. Germline V gene lookup returns CDR1 MNHNY and CDR2 SVGAGI (reference sequence).

The rearrangement links TRBV2 to TRBJ1-4, with 7 nucleotides matching TRBD1. The CDR3 is made up of 13 amino acids. The germline V gene has CDR1 SNHLY and CDR2 FYNNEI. Trimming at V came to 4 bases and at J to 7 bases, leaving 3 bases not matched to a gene. Here the CDR3 DNA reads TGTGCCAGCAGTGGACAGGGATTTGAAAAACTGTTTTTT. Translating it yields CASSGQGFEKLFF.